The 22 T cell receptor beta chains reported below all come from one sample, sequenced in a study of technical replicates of blood from a few donors. The method was immunoSEQ multiplex PCR; TCRdb's version includes in-frame clones alone and lacks a portion of them. The table includes approximately 88,000 clones, around 96% detected once. Sequenced input: T cells isolated from PBMCs. The source of these receptors is a human donor in good health.

The rearrangement joins TRBV5-6 to TRBJ2-2; D is perhaps TRBD1 (5 bases). The CDR3 consists of 15 residues. CDR1 SGHDT and CDR2 YYEEEE come from the germline V gene. The V gene lost 0 bases and the J gene lost 3 bases, with 9 bases spanning the gap. This chain's CDR3 is CASSLGQGYTGELFF. For the CDR3, the DNA is TGTGCCAGCAGCTTGGGGCAGGGTTACACCGGGGAGCTGTTTTTT. Full variable domain (remainder filled in from reference TRBV5-6 and TRBJ2-2): DAGVTQSPTHLIKTRGQQVTLRCSPKSGHDTVSWYQQALGQGPQFIFQYYEEEERQRGNFPDRFSGHQFPNYSSELNVNALLLGDSALYLCASSLGQGYTGELFFGEGSRLTVL.

The V gene is TRBV15, the J gene TRBJ2-6; perhaps TRBD1 as D (6 bases). The CDR3 extends over 17 amino acids. The germline V and J ends were trimmed by 8 bases and 0 bases, with 17 bases remaining between them. Germline V gene sequence: CDR1 LNHNV, CDR2 YYDKDF (reference sequence). DNA for the CDR3: TGTGCCACCCTAGACAGGTCCACTGACTCTGGGGCCAACGTCCTGACTTTC. Protein sequence: CATLDRSTDSGANVLTF.

The genes are TRBV30 and TRBJ1-6; D is perhaps TRBD1 (5 bases). CDR3 length: 15 residues. V shed 2 bases and J shed 0 bases, with 8 bases lying between them. Germline CDR1 GTSNPN, CDR2 SVGIG (reference sequence). This CDR3 is CAWSPGGSYNSPLHF. CDR3 DNA: TGTGCCTGGAGTCCCGGGGGCTCCTATAATTCACCCCTCCACTTT.

The chain joins TRBV6-6 to TRBJ1-4; D is undetermined. Trimming removed 6 bases from V and 0 bases from J, with 11 bases in between. This CDR3 region has 15 residues. Germline CDR1 reads MNHNY; CDR2 reads SVGAGI (reference sequence). The DNA for the CDR3 is TGTGCCAGCAGGAACATTCGGGCAACTAATGAAAAACTGTTTTTT. This gives the protein CASRNIRATNEKLFF.

The chain combines TRBV7-2 with TRBJ2-2, with D perhaps matching TRBD2 (6 bases). Germline CDR1 SGHTA, CDR2 FQGNSA. V lost 2 bases, J lost 3 bases, and 22 bases lay in between. The CDR3 is 19 residues long. The CDR3 nucleotides are TGTGCCAGCAGCTTAACCCCGAGTTCCGGGGGAGCGCACACCGGGGAGCTGTTTTTT. As protein: CASSLTPSSGGAHTGELFF. Full variable domain (rest looked up from reference TRBV7-2 and TRBJ2-2): GAGVSQSPSNKVTEKGKDVELRCDPISGHTALYWYRQSLGQGLEFLIYFQGNSAPDKSGLPSDRFSAERTGGSVSTLTIQRTQQEDSAVYLCASSLTPSSGGAHTGELFFGEGSRLTVL.

The V gene is TRBV5-1, the J gene TRBJ2-1; the match to TRBD2 covers 7 bases. V lost 0 bases to trimming and J lost 7 bases; unmatched junction nucleotides: 4. This CDR3 is built from 14 residues. Germline V gene data show CDR1 as SGHRS and CDR2 as YFSETQ. CDR3 protein: CASSLETSRNEQFF. The CDR3 DNA follows: TGCGCCAGCAGCTTGGAGACTAGCCGAAATGAGCAGTTCTTC. The full variable domain, with the rest looked up from reference TRBV5-1 and TRBJ2-1, is KAGVTQTPRYLIKTRGQQVTLSCSPISGHRSVSWYQQTPGQGLQFLFEYFSETQRNKGNFPGRFSGRQFSNSRSEMNVSTLELGDSALYLCASSLETSRNEQFFGPGTRLTVL.

This chain uses TRBV9 with TRBJ1-2; the match to TRBD1 covers 9 bases. The V and J ends lost 7 bases and 3 bases, in that order; junction bases with no gene match: 13. Per germline, CDR1 SGDLS and CDR2 YYNGEE. This CDR3 comprises 16 residues. CDR3 bases: TGTGCCAGCGGTTCCGGGACAGGGTCGAGGCACTATGGCTACACCTTC. The encoded protein is CASGSGTGSRHYGYTF. Full variable domain (rest looked up from reference TRBV9 and TRBJ1-2): DSGVTQTPKHLITATGQRVTLRCSPRSGDLSVYWYQQSLDQGLQFLIQYYNGEERAKGNILERFSAQQFPDLHSELNLSSLELGDSALYFCASGSGTGSRHYGYTFGSGTRLTVV.

The genes are TRBV4-3 and TRBJ2-1; 7 bases match TRBD1. V lost 4 bases, J lost 1 base, and 7 bases stayed unmatched. Germline-derived CDR1 and CDR2 are LGHNA and YSLEER. The CDR3 sequence is 16 residues long. CDR3 nucleotides: TGCGCCAGCAGCCCCGTAAAGGGGGCATCCTACAATGAGCAGTTCTTC. This translates into CASSPVKGASYNEQFF.

The chain joins TRBV4-1 to TRBJ2-1; perhaps TRBD2 as D (6 bases). CDR3 length: 16 amino acids. The germline gives CDR1 MGHRA, CDR2 YSYEKL. V was shortened by 4 bases and J by 4 bases, with 17 bases between the two germline ends. The CDR3 protein is CASSPRVAESYNEQFF. The CDR3 nucleotides are TGCGCCAGCAGCCCCCGGGTAGCGGAGAGTTACAATGAGCAGTTCTTC.

This chain joins TRBV6-5 and TRBJ1-1; 7 nucleotides match TRBD1. V was clipped by 0 bases and J by 5 bases; unmatched bases: 6. Germline assignment: CDR1 MNHEY and CDR2 SVGAGI. CDR3 length equals 15 residues. CDR3 sequence: CASSYSRVRGTEAFF. CDR3 nucleotide sequence: TGTGCCAGCAGTTACTCGAGAGTCAGGGGGACTGAAGCTTTCTTT.

Regarding this clone: Its ends do not fully match the called genes, so a read error is possible. The chain carries TRBV19 and TRBJ1-5, with D possibly matching TRBD1 (5 bases). Germline assignment: CDR1 LNHDA and CDR2 SQIVND (reference sequence). The CDR3 has 9 residues. The CDR3: CASSPGLSF. The CDR3 DNA reads as TGTGCCAGTAGTCCGGGACTCAGTTTT.

The chain uses TRBV27 and TRBJ2-7; possibly TRBD2 for D (5 bases). V was pared by 0 bases and J by 4 bases, with 10 bases between. CDR1 is MNHEY and CDR2 is SMNVEV in the germline V gene (reference sequence). The CDR3 has 14 residues. The CDR3 DNA sequence: TGTGCCAGCAGTTTATCGAGGCGGACTTACGAGCAGTACTTC. Translation gives CASSLSRRTYEQYF.

The chain is built from TRBV5-8 and TRBJ1-3; D gene ambiguous. Germline V CDR1 and CDR2: SGHTS, YDEGEE. This CDR3 has 16 residues. Trimming left V 1 base short and J 0 bases short, with 11 bases between. The chain's CDR3 is CASSLLLTSSGNTIYF. DNA for the CDR3: TGTGCCAGCAGCTTGCTACTGACAAGCTCTGGAAACACCATATATTTT. The whole variable domain, filled in from reference TRBV5-8 and TRBJ1-3, reads EAGVTQSPTHLIKTRGQQATLRCSPISGHTSVYWYQQALGLGLQFLLWYDEGEERNRGNFPPRFSGRQFPNYSSELNVNALELEDSALYLCASSLLLTSSGNTIYFGEGSWLTVV.

The chain carries TRBV9 and TRBJ2-7; weak D call: TRBD2 (7 bases). The germline V gene has CDR1 SGDLS and CDR2 YYNGEE. The CDR3 covers 15 residues. Trimming shortened V by 1 base and J by 2 bases, and 13 bases separated the two germline ends. The CDR3: CASSVSLGGAYEQYF. DNA of the CDR3: TGTGCCAGCAGCGTAAGTTTAGGGGGGGCCTACGAGCAGTACTTC.

The CDR3 region is CASSFKRQGYQPQHF. CDR3 sequence (DNA): TGTGCCAGCAGTTTTAAAAGGCAGGGCTATCAGCCCCAGCATTTT. The J gene is TRBJ1-5, the V gene TRBV28; D is perhaps TRBD1 (5 bases). Per the germline V gene, CDR1 is MDHEN and CDR2 is SYDVKM. The CDR3 covers 15 residues. V shed 3 bases and J shed 5 bases, with 14 bases lying between them.

This chain joins TRBV6-5 and TRBJ1-1; TRBD1 is a possible D gene (5 bases). Germline-derived CDR1 and CDR2 are MNHEY and SVGAGI. This CDR3 spans 13 amino acids. V lost 0 bases to trimming and J lost 10 bases, with 12 bases between them. The CDR3 sequence is CASSYSVGVGAFF. The CDR3 DNA reads TGTGCCAGCAGTTACTCAGTAGGGGTTGGAGCTTTCTTT.

The chain has TRBV29-1 and TRBJ2-7, with D tentatively TRBD1 (7 bases). CDR1 and CDR2 from the germline V gene are SQVTM and ANQGSEA. CDR3 length: 13 residues. The V end lost 2 bases, the J end lost 7 bases, and 15 bases lay between the germline ends. The CDR3 DNA reads TGCAGCGTTGAAAGACTAGGGGGCTTTGAGCAGTACTTC. Its protein product is CSVERLGGFEQYF.

The chain carries TRBV5-1 and TRBJ2-7; 8 bases map to TRBD1. The CDR3 spans 13 residues. Germline CDR1 SGHRS, CDR2 YFSETQ. Trimming cost V 4 bases and J 3 bases; bases outside gene matches: 3. The CDR3 DNA reads as TGCGCCAGCAGCCCTACAGGGGGCTACGAGCAGTACTTC. Encoded protein: CASSPTGGYEQYF.

Here the CDR3 reads CAWSPGGIEQYF. The CDR3 coding sequence is TGTGCCTGGAGTCCAGGGGGGATCGAGCAGTACTTC. The rearrangement uses TRBV30 and TRBJ2-7; a possible D gene is TRBD1 (7 bases). V lost 2 bases and J lost 6, with 11 bases in between. CDR1 is GTSNPN, CDR2 SVGIG, per germline (reference sequence). The length of the CDR3 is 12 residues.

The rearrangement links TRBV9 to TRBJ2-2, with no clear D. The CDR3 contains 9 residues. Germline CDR1 and CDR2: SGDLS and YYNGEE. In DNA, the CDR3 is TGTGCGTCCAACAGGGAGCTGTTTTTT. As protein: CASNRELFF.

In DNA form, the CDR3 reads TGTGCCAGCAAGGAACCCAGGGGCACTGAAGCTTTCTTT. The encoded protein is CASKEPRGTEAFF. The J gene is TRBJ1-1, the V gene TRBV7-9; D perhaps matches TRBD1 (6 bases). This CDR3 has 13 residues. CDR1 is SEHNR and CDR2 is FQNEAQ in the germline V gene (reference sequence). Trimming shortened V by 7 bases and J by 4 bases, and 13 bases separated the two germline ends.

The chain combines TRBV2 with TRBJ2-3; the match to TRBD2 covers 8 bases. Looked up from germline, CDR1 is SNHLY and CDR2 is FYNNEI. This CDR3 spans 15 amino acids. J gave up 5 bases and V 2 bases, and 6 bases lay outside the gene matches. This CDR3 reads CASSESGRAKDTQYF. CDR3 DNA sequence: TGTGCCAGCAGTGAAAGCGGGAGAGCGAAAGATACGCAGTATTTT. The variable domain in full, completed from reference TRBV2 and TRBJ2-3, reads EPEVTQTPSHQVTQMGQEVILRCVPISNHLYFYWYRQILGQKVEFLVSFYNNEISEKSEIFDDQFSVERPDGSNFTLKIRSTKLEDSAMYFCASSESGRAKDTQYFGPGTRLTVL.